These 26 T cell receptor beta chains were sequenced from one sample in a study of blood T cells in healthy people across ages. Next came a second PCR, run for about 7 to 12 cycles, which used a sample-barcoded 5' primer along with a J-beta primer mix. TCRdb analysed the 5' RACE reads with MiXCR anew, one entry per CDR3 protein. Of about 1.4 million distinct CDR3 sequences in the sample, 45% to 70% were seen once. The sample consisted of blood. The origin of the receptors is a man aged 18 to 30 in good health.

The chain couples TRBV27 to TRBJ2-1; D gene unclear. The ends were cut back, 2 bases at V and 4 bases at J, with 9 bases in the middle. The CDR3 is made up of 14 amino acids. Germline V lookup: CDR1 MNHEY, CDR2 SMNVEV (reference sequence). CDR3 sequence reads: CASSLSPTYNEQFF. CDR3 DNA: TGTGCCAGCAGTTTAAGCCCCACATACAATGAGCAGTTCTTC.

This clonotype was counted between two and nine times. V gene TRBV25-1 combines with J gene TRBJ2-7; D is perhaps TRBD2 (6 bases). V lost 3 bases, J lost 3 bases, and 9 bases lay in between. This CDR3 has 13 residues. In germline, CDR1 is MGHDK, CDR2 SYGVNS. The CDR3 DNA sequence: TGTGCCAGCAGTGATGGGGGGTTCTACGAGCAGTACTTC. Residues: CASSDGGFYEQYF.

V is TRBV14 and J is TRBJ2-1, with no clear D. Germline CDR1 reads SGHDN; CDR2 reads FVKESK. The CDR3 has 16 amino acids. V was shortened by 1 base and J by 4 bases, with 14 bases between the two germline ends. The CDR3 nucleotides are TGTGCCAGCAGCCAAGCTTTTGCAGCCCCATACAATGAGCAGTTCTTC. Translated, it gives CASSQAFAAPYNEQFF.

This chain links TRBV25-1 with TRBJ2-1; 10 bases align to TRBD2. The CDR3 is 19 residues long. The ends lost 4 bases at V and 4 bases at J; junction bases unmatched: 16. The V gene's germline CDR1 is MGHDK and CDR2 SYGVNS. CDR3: CASSAGKREGSTIYNEQFF. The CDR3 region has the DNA TGTGCCAGCAGTGCCGGGAAGCGGGAGGGCTCGACAATTTACAATGAGCAGTTCTTC. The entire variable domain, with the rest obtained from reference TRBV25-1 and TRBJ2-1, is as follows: EADIYQTPRYLVIGTGKKITLECSQTMGHDKMYWYQQDPGMELHLIHYSYGVNSTEKGDLSSESTVSRIRTEHFPLTLESARPSHTSQYLCASSAGKREGSTIYNEQFFGPGTRLTVL.

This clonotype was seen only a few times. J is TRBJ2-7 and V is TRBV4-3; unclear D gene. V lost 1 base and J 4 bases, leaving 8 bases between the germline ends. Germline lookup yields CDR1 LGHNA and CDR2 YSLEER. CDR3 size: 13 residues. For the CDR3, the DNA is TGCGCCAGCAGCCAAGCTAAGGGTTACGAGCAGTACTTC. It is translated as CASSQAKGYEQYF.

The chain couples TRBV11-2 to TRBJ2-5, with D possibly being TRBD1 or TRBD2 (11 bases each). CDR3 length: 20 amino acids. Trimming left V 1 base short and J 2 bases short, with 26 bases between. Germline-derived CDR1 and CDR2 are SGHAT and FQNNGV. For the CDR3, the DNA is TGTGCCAGCAGCTTAGGGGGGACAGGGGGACTAGCGGAGCTACAAGAGACCCAGTACTTC. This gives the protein CASSLGGTGGLAELQETQYF. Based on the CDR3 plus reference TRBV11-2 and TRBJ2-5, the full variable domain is EAGVAQSPRYKIIEKRQSVAFWCNPISGHATLYWYQQILGQGPKLLIQFQNNGVVDDSQLPKDRFSAERLKGVDSTLKIQPAKLEDSAVYLCASSLGGTGGLAELQETQYFGPGTRLLVL.

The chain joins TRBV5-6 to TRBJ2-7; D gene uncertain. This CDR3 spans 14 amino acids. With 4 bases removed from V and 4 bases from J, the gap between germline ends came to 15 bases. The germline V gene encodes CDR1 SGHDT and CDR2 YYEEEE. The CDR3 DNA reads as TGTGCCAGCAGCGACATCTTTAGAGCATACGAGCAGTACTTC. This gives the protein CASSDIFRAYEQYF. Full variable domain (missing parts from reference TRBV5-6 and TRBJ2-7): DAGVTQSPTHLIKTRGQQVTLRCSPKSGHDTVSWYQQALGQGPQFIFQYYEEEERQRGNFPDRFSGHQFPNYSSELNVNALLLGDSALYLCASSDIFRAYEQYFGPGTRLTVT.

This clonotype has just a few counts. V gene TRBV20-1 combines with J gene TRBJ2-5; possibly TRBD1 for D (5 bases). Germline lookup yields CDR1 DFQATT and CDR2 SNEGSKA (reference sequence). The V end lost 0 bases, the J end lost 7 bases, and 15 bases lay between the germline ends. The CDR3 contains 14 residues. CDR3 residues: CSAREQAGHGTQYF. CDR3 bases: TGCAGTGCTAGAGAGCAAGCAGGGCATGGGACCCAGTACTTC.

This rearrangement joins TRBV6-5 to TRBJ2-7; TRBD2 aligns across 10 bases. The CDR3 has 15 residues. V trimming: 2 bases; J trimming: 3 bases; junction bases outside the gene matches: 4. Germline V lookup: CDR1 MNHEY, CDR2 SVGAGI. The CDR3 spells CASSYEASGGYEQYF. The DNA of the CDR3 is TGTGCCAGCAGTTACGAGGCTAGCGGGGGCTACGAGCAGTACTTC.

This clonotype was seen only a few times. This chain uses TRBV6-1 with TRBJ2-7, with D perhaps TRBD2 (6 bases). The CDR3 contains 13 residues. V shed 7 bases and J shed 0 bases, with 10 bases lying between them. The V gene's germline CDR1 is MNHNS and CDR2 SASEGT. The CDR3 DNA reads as TGTGCCAGCATACGGGAGATCTCCTACGAGCAGTACTTC. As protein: CASIREISYEQYF.

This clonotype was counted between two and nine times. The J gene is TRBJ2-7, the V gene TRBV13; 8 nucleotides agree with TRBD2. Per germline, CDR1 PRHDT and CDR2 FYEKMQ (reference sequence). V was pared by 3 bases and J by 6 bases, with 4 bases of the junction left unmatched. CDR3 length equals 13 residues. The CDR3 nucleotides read TGTGCCAGCAGCTTCTCCGGGACTAGCGAGCAGTACTTC. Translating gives CASSFSGTSEQYF.

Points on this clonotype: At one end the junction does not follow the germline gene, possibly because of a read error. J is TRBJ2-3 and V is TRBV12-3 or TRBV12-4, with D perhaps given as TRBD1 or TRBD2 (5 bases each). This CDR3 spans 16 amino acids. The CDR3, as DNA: TGCGCCAGCAGCCCCACGGGTGGGGGAAGCACAGATACGCAGTATTTT. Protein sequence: CASSPTGGGSTDTQYF.

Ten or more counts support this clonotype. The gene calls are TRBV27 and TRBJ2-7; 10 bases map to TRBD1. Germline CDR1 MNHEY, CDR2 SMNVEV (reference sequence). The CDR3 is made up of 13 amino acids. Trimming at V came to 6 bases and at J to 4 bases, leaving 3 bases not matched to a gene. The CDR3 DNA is TGTGCCAGCAGACGGACAGGGGGTTACGAGCAGTACTTC. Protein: CASRRTGGYEQYF.

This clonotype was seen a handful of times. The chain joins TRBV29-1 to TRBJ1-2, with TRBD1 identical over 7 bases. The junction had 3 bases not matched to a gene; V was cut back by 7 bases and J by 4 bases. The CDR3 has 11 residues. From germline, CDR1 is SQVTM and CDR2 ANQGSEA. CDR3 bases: TGCAGCGCGGGACAGTCCTATGGCTACACCTTC. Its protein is CSAGQSYGYTF.

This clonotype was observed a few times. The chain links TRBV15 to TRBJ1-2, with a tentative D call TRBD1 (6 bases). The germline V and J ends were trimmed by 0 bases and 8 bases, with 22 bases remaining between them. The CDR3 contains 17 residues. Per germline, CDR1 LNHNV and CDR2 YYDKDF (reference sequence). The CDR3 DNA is TGTGCCACCAGCAGAGATCGTCGATCCACGGGGGCGGAAGGCTACACCTTC. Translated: CATSRDRRSTGAEGYTF. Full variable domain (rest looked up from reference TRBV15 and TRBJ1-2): DAMVIQNPRYQVTQFGKPVTLSCSQTLNHNVMYWYQQKSSQAPKLLFHYYDKDFNNEADTPDNFQSRRPNTSFCFLDIRSPGLGDTAMYLCATSRDRRSTGAEGYTFGSGTRLTVV.

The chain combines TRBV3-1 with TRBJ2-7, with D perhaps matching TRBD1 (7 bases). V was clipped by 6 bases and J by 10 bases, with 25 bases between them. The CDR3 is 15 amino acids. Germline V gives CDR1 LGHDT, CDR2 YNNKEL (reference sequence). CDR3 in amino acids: CASSRKGATRGSQYF. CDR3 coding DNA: TGTGCCAGCAGTCGAAAGGGGGCGACTAGGGGGTCCCAGTACTTC.

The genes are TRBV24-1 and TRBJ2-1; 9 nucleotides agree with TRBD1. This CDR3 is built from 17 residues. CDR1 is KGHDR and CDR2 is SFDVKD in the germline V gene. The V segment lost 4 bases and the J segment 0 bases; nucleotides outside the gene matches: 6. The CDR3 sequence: CATSENTGGFSYNEQFF. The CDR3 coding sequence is TGTGCCACCAGTGAGAATACAGGGGGCTTCTCCTACAATGAGCAGTTCTTC.

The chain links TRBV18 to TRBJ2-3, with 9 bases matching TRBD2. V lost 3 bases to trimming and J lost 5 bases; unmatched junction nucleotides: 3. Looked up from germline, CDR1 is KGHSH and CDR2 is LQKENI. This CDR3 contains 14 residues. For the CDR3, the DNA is TGTGCCAGCTCACCCCGGACTAGCGTAGATACGCAGTATTTT. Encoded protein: CASSPRTSVDTQYF.

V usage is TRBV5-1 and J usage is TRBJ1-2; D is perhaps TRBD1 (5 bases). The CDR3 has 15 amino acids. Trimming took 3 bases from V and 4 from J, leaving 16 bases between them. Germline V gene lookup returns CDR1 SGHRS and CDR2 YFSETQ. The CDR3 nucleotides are TGCGCCAGCAGCTCAGAGGGACGGAATGTCTATGGCTACACCTTC. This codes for CASSSEGRNVYGYTF.

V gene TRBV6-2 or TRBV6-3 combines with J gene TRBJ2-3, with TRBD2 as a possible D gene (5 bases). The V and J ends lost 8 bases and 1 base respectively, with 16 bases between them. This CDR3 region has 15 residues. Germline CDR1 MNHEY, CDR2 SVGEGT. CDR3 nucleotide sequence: TGTGCCAGCCGGAGGACGGAGGACCGCACAGATACGCAGTATTTT. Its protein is CASRRTEDRTDTQYF.

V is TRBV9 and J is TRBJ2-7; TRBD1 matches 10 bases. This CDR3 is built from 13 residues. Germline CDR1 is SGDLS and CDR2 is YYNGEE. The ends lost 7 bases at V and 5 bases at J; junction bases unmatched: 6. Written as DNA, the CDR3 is TGTGCCAGCGGGCGGACAGGGGGTAACGAGCAGTACTTC. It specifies CASGRTGGNEQYF. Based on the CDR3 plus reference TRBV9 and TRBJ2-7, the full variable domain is DSGVTQTPKHLITATGQRVTLRCSPRSGDLSVYWYQQSLDQGLQFLIQYYNGEERAKGNILERFSAQQFPDLHSELNLSSLELGDSALYFCASGRTGGNEQYFGPGTRLTVT.

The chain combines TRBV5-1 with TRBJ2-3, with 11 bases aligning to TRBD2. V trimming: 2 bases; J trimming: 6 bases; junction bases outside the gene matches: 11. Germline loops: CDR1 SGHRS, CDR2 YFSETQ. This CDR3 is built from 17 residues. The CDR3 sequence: CASSFIAPGTSGDTQYF. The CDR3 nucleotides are TGCGCCAGCAGCTTTATCGCCCCCGGGACTAGCGGCGATACGCAGTATTTT.

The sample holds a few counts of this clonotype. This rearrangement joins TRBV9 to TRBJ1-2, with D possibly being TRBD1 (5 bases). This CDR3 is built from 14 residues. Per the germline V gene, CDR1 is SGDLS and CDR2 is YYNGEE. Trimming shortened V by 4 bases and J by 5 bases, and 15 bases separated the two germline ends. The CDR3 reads CASSPRGDSYGYTF. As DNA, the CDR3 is TGTGCCAGCAGCCCTCGGGGGGACTCATATGGCTACACCTTC.

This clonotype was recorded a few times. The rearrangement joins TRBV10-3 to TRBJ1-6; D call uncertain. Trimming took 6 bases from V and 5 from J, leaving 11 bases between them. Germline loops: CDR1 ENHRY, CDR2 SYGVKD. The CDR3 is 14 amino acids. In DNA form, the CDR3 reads TGTGCCATCAGCCATACAGAGGATAATTCACCCCTCCACTTT. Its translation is CAISHTEDNSPLHF.

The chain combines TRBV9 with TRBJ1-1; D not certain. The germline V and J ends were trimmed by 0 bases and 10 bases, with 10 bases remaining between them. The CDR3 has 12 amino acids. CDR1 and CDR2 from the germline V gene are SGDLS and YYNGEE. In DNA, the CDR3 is TGTGCCAGCAGCGTAGAGCCTGCCAGAGCTTTCTTT. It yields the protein CASSVEPARAFF.

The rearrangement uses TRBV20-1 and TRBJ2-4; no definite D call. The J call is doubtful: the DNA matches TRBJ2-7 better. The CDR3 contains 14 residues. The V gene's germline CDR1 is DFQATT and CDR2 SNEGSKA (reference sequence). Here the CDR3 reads CSARAVILGYEQYF. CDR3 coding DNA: TGCAGTGCTAGAGCGGTTATTCTCGGGTACGAGCAGTACTTC.